Described below is a single T cell receptor (beta chain) sequence and its context. The CDR3 consists of 13 residues. With 0 bases removed from V and 7 bases from J, the gap between germline ends came to 6 bases. The sample originates from a study of blood T cell repertoires in COVID-19. Study-level background: The analysed material was cDNA or gDNA that came from T cells, B-cell-depleted T cells, or PBMCs.

In the original processing: Estimated nucleated cell counts came from reference gene primer amplification. Clones were sequenced by immunoSEQ multiplex PCR, and TCRdb holds only the in-frame ones, with some missing. The V and J calls and clone size were taken over from that table, and D and trimming were inferred from the DNA. Among tens of thousands of clones listed, over 75% were seen once. Sequencing was performed on peripheral blood. The receptor comes from a human donor with active COVID-19. The donor label of this sample is uncertain. The chain recombines TRBV12-3 or TRBV12-4 with TRBJ2-2; D is unresolved. The CDR3 DNA reads as TGTGCCAGCAGTTTAGCGAGTAGCGGGGAGCTGTTTTTT. Translated, it gives CASSLASSGELFF.